These 13 T cell receptor beta chains came from one sample sequenced in a study of T and B cells in COVID-19 patients. TRB was amplified from about 250-500 ng of blood genomic DNA. BIOMED2 TRB-A/B primer pools were used in multiplex TRB PCR. TCRdb passed the multiplex PCR reads through MiXCR, listing each CDR3 protein once. The sample contains 4,000 to 5,500 distinct CDR3 sequences, roughly 30% of which appear only once. The sequenced material came from blood. Receptors originate from a human donor with active COVID-19.

J is TRBJ1-1 and V is TRBV21-1. TRBV21-1 is noted as a pseudogene. This CDR3 spans 14 amino acids. The chain's CDR3 is CASSSGRDGTEAFF. CDR3 sequence (DNA): TGTGCCAGCAGCTCCGGAAGGGATGGGACTGAAGCTTTCTTT.

This rearrangement joins TRBV18 to TRBJ1-1, with D unresolved. This CDR3 spans 13 amino acids. Trimming shortened V by 3 bases and J by 0 bases, and 5 bases separated the two germline ends. Germline V lookup: CDR1 KGHSH, CDR2 LQKENI. The CDR3 DNA follows: TGTGCCAGCTCACCGACCGTGAACACTGAAGCTTTCTTT. Its translation is CASSPTVNTEAFF.

The gene calls are TRBV6-5 and TRBJ1-3, with 7 nucleotides matching TRBD1. Germline V gene sequence: CDR1 MNHEY, CDR2 SVGAGI. CDR3 length equals 16 residues. V was pared by 6 bases and J by 4 bases, with 12 bases of the junction left unmatched. The CDR3 DNA reads TGTGCCAGCAGCCGGGGAACAGGGGCCTTGGGAAACACCATATATTTT. Translation: CASSRGTGALGNTIYF.

The rearrangement joins TRBV27 to TRBJ2-6, with D maybe TRBD1 (7 bases). Trimming removed 11 bases from V and 0 bases from J, with 11 bases in between. Germline-derived CDR1 and CDR2 are MNHEY and SMNVEV (reference sequence). The CDR3 is 14 amino acids. The CDR3: CAAGQSSGANVLTF. The CDR3 DNA is TGTGCCGCGGGACAGAGCTCTGGGGCCAACGTCCTGACTTTC.

The chain couples TRBV18 to TRBJ2-1; D is unresolved. V was shortened by 4 bases and J by 2 bases, with 12 bases between the two germline ends. Germline V CDR1 and CDR2: KGHSH, LQKENI. This CDR3 region has 15 residues. This CDR3 reads CASSRDSSPYNEQFF. The CDR3, as DNA: TGTGCCAGCTCACGAGACTCCTCTCCCTACAATGAGCAGTTCTTC.

For this clonotype: No conserved phenylalanine or tryptophan is present at the end of the CDR3, so a read error is the likely explanation. It is unclear where the CDR3 begins or ends on the DNA, so no DNA is shown, and the CDR3 is as TCRdb lists it. The chain links TRBV7-9 to TRBJ2-7; the D segment call TRBD2 is taken from the table without a DNA check. Per the germline V gene, CDR1 is SEHNR and CDR2 is FQNEAQ (reference sequence). Both ends counted, the CDR3 spans 12 residues. CDR3: CASSLGSERMEI.

The rearrangement joins TRBV2 to TRBJ1-6; the D gene is possibly TRBD1 (5 bases). The CDR3 has 14 amino acids. Trimming pared 10 bases from V and 5 bases from J, leaving 15 bases between. Germline lookup yields CDR1 SNHLY and CDR2 FYNNEI. In nucleotides, the CDR3 is TGTGCCATCCGGGGGGGGTCGAATAATTCACCCCTCCACTTT. This codes for CAIRGGSNNSPLHF.

The CDR3 region is CASSKGQGNGYTF. CDR3 DNA: TGTGCCAGCAGTAAAGGACAGGGGAATGGCTACACCTTC. The chain uses TRBV27 and TRBJ1-2, with TRBD1 matching 9 bases. The CDR3 extends over 13 amino acids. Unmatched junction bases numbered 4, after V lost 5 bases and J lost 6 bases. In germline, CDR1 is MNHEY, CDR2 SMNVEV (reference sequence).

By its share, this clonotype is medium-sized. The CDR3 region is CSVEESFPSTDTQYF. CDR3 DNA sequence: TGCAGCGTTGAAGAAAGTTTCCCGAGCACAGATACGCAGTATTTT. This chain connects TRBV29-1 to TRBJ2-3; D uncertain. V was shortened by 0 bases and J by 0 bases, with 10 bases between the two germline ends. The CDR3 is 15 residues long. Germline values: CDR1 SQVTM, CDR2 ANQGSEA.

The J gene is TRBJ2-5, the V gene TRBV5-4, with 8 nucleotides matching TRBD1. The CDR3 is made up of 14 amino acids. Trimming at V came to 3 bases and at J to 5 bases, leaving 6 bases not matched to a gene. Germline assignment: CDR1 SGHNT and CDR2 YYREEE (reference sequence). The CDR3 region is CASSYSTGEETQYF. The CDR3, as DNA: TGTGCCAGCAGCTATTCGACAGGGGAGGAGACCCAGTACTTC.

This clonotype has just a few counts. The chain links TRBV5-1 to TRBJ2-5; TRBD1 matches at 7 bases. This CDR3 comprises 13 residues. V lost 6 bases and J lost 2; bases outside the gene matches: 4. Germline loops: CDR1 SGHRS, CDR2 YFSETQ. The CDR3 DNA reads as TGCGCCAGCACCAGGACAGGACAAGAGACCCAGTACTTC. Protein sequence: CASTRTGQETQYF.

With regard to this clonotype: Since a much larger clone is just one base distant, this may be a read error. The rearrangement uses TRBV6-5 and TRBJ2-7; possible D gene TRBD1, 5 bases. The length of the CDR3 is 16 residues. Germline assignment: CDR1 MNHEY and CDR2 SVGAGI. CDR3 protein: CASSDVGQPLSYEQYF. The DNA of the CDR3 is TGCGCCAGCAGTGATGTTGGACAACCCTTATCCTACGAGCAGTACTTC.

This clonotype is labeled as medium-sized. The chain links TRBV5-5 to TRBJ1-1, with a weak D call TRBD1 (5 bases). This CDR3 has 13 residues. The V gene's germline CDR1 is SGHKS and CDR2 YYEKEE (reference sequence). V gave up 4 bases and J gave up 6 bases, with 13 bases separating them. As DNA, the CDR3 is TGTGCCAGCAGCCGGGGACTGATGGCTGAAGCTTTCTTT. As protein: CASSRGLMAEAFF.